The 6 T cell receptor beta chains in this list originate from one sample, sequenced in a study of CD8 T cells in ankylosing spondylitis. Study-wide findings and caveats: Ankylosing spondylitis blood appeared to be characterized by a TCR beta motif of eight or nine highly homologous variants.

The antigens of these receptors remain unknown. TCRdb redid the calling of the 5' RACE reads with MiXCR, one entry per CDR3 protein. Among 400,000 to 450,000 distinct CDR3 sequences, about 15% were seen once, and the ten largest hold approximately 0.93%. Source material: blood, either unsorted or a sorted T cell fraction (not recorded which). The receptors originated from a male donor with ankylosing spondylitis.

V gene TRBV6-1 combines with J gene TRBJ1-5; 11 positions agree with TRBD1. The CDR3 has 15 amino acids. The V gene end was trimmed by 3 bases and the J gene end by 2 bases; junction bases not matched to a gene: 0. Germline V gene lookup returns CDR1 MNHNS and CDR2 SASEGT. CDR3: CASSEGQGGNQPQHF. The CDR3 DNA reads as TGTGCCAGCAGTGAGGGACAGGGGGGCAATCAGCCCCAGCATTTT.

This chain connects TRBV5-5 to TRBJ1-2; D ambiguous. V was shortened by 0 bases and J by 2 bases, with 11 bases between the two germline ends. The germline V gene encodes CDR1 SGHKS and CDR2 YYEKEE (reference sequence). The CDR3 spans 15 residues. CDR3 in DNA: TGTGCCAGCAGCTTGGGGCCGCGTGAGAACTATGGCTACACCTTC. It is translated as CASSLGPRENYGYTF.

The V gene is TRBV5-1, the J gene TRBJ2-3; D ambiguous. Trimming pared 4 bases from V and 0 bases from J, leaving 12 bases between. CDR1 and CDR2 from the germline V gene are SGHRS and YFSETQ. CDR3 length: 15 amino acids. CDR3 nucleotides: TGCGCCAGCAGCCCGGATGGAGACAGCACAGATACGCAGTATTTT. It translates to CASSPDGDSTDTQYF.

This clonotype has only a few counts. V usage is TRBV4-2 and J usage is TRBJ2-7; tentatively, D is TRBD1 or TRBD2 (5 bases each). This CDR3 spans 14 amino acids. V was clipped by 1 base and J by 6 bases, with 13 bases between them. The germline V gene encodes CDR1 LGHNA and CDR2 YNFKEQ. The CDR3 sequence is CASSQGGPLGEQYF. In DNA form, the CDR3 reads TGTGCCAGCAGCCAAGGGGGACCCCTTGGCGAGCAGTACTTC.

This chain connects TRBV7-9 to TRBJ2-7; 9 nucleotides align to TRBD1. The germline gives CDR1 SEHNR, CDR2 FQNEAQ (reference sequence). V was pared by 5 bases and J by 4 bases, with 9 bases of the junction left unmatched. The CDR3 contains 15 residues. Here the CDR3 reads CASSPMDRGTYEQYF. In DNA, the CDR3 is TGTGCCAGCAGCCCCATGGACAGGGGCACATACGAGCAGTACTTC.

In its sample, this clonotype was seen a few times. The chain joins TRBV5-6 to TRBJ2-3; no clear D. Germline lookup yields CDR1 SGHDT and CDR2 YYEEEE. The V end lost 4 bases, the J end lost 6 bases, and 12 bases lay between the germline ends. The CDR3 has 13 residues. CDR3 DNA sequence: TGTGCCAGCAGCCCCCAGCGTGGCGATACGCAGTATTTT. This translates into CASSPQRGDTQYF.